This TCR beta chain was captured by sequencing in a study of monozygotic twins with inflammatory bowel disease. Findings and caveats of the study: Relative to healthy twins, IBD patients had fewer clonotypes in common with others, a gap that was especially apparent with disease activity.

A roughly 2.5 ml blood sample was drawn per donor. About this clonotype: The target antigen is unknown.

There are 12 residues in the CDR3. Germline-derived CDR1 and CDR2 are SGHVS and FNYEAQ. Template switching was used to attach UMIs, which incorporated a 6-nucleotide sample barcode. After re-calling the 5' RACE reads, TCRdb lists one entry per CDR3 protein, DNA absent. The sample features about 160,000 distinct CDR3 sequences, with roughly 2.6% in its top ten. Sequencing was done on a sample of blood. The rearrangement links TRBV7-6 to TRBJ2-2. The origin of this receptor is a human donor with ulcerative colitis or Crohn's disease, or a healthy co-twin of an affected twin (not recorded which). CDR3 region: CASSPWTGELFF.